A single sample gave rise to the 21 T cell receptor beta chains below, sequenced in a study of memory CD4+ T cells and cytomegalovirus serostatus. Single viable CD3+CD4+CD8-CD45RO+ cells were sorted as the memory CD4+ T cells. The method was immunoSEQ multiplex PCR; TCRdb's version includes in-frame clones alone and lacks a portion of them. The repertoire holds 50,000 to 55,000 clones, with 60% to 80% as singletons. Sequencing used memory CD4+ T cells from blood. All receptors come from an adult in good health and CMV-seronegative.

V usage is TRBV9 and J usage is TRBJ2-2; 11 bases line up with TRBD2. J gave up 2 bases and V 3 bases, and 12 bases lay outside the gene matches. This CDR3 has 19 residues. The V gene's germline CDR1 is SGDLS and CDR2 YYNGEE. The DNA of the CDR3 is TGTGCCAGCAGCGGAGGCGCCGTAAGACTAGCGGGAAACACCGGGGAGCTGTTTTTT. Amino acids: CASSGGAVRLAGNTGELFF.

With regard to this clone: Other DNA sequences in this sample translate to the same CDR3. The J gene is TRBJ2-7, the V gene TRBV9, with TRBD1 matching 10 bases. CDR1 and CDR2 from the germline V gene are SGDLS and YYNGEE. CDR3 length: 16 amino acids. With V trimmed by 0 bases and J by 0 bases, 3 bases remained unmatched. The CDR3 sequence: CASSVGQGASSYEQYF. Written as DNA, the CDR3 is TGTGCCAGCAGCGTAGGACAGGGGGCTAGCTCCTACGAGCAGTACTTC.

The V call is TRBV5-1, the J call TRBJ1-2; D gene unclear. The length of the CDR3 is 14 residues. Germline V gene lookup returns CDR1 SGHRS and CDR2 YFSETQ. Trimming left V 4 bases short and J 4 bases short, with 14 bases between. In nucleotides, the CDR3 is TGCGCCAGCAGCCGGCCTGACAACTCCTATGGCTACACCTTC. Amino acids: CASSRPDNSYGYTF.

The chain joins TRBV6-6 to TRBJ2-5; D might be TRBD1 (6 bases). The CDR3 totals 15 residues. V lost 2 bases, J lost 4 bases, and 14 bases lay in between. Germline values: CDR1 MNHNY, CDR2 SVGAGI (reference sequence). CDR3: CASSYPTGYGETQYF. Written as DNA, the CDR3 is TGTGCCAGCAGTTACCCGACAGGTTATGGAGAGACCCAGTACTTC.

The DNA of the CDR3 is TGTGCCAGCACGCGAAACACGGAGTTAGTTGGATCACCCCAGCATTTT. It specifies CASTRNTELVGSPQHF. V and J are TRBV28 and TRBJ1-5; the D is unclear. CDR3 size: 16 residues. Trimming cost V 7 bases and J 10 bases, with 26 bases left between them. Germline CDR1 is MDHEN and CDR2 is SYDVKM.

The chain employs TRBV9 and TRBJ1-6; unclear D gene. The CDR3 length is 13 residues. The V gene's germline CDR1 is SGDLS and CDR2 YYNGEE. The V and J ends lost 2 bases and 6 bases respectively, with 6 bases between them. Written as DNA, the CDR3 is TGTGCCAGCAGCGTTAAGGGTAATTCACCCCTCCACTTT. It specifies CASSVKGNSPLHF.

The chain is built from TRBV19 and TRBJ2-6; D may be TRBD2 (6 bases). Germline CDR1 and CDR2: LNHDA and SQIVND (reference sequence). V dropped 4 bases and J dropped 2 bases, with 9 bases sitting between them. The CDR3 totals 15 residues. The CDR3, as DNA: TGTGCCAGTAGTACGGAGGGGACTGGGGCCAACGTCCTGACTTTC. Its protein is CASSTEGTGANVLTF.

On this clone: Other nucleotide sequences in the sample specify the same CDR3. The chain employs TRBV28 and TRBJ2-7; tentative D call: TRBD2 (6 bases). This CDR3 spans 13 amino acids. V lost 5 bases and J lost 3, with 11 bases in between. Germline values: CDR1 MDHEN, CDR2 SYDVKM. The CDR3 region is CASSLQEGYEQYF. The CDR3 DNA reads TGTGCCAGCAGTCTGCAGGAGGGCTACGAGCAGTACTTC.

The chain uses TRBV19 and TRBJ1-5; TRBD1 is a possible D gene (5 bases). CDR1 and CDR2 from the germline V gene are LNHDA and SQIVND (reference sequence). V gave up 7 bases and J gave up 3 bases, with 13 bases separating them. The CDR3 runs 14 residues. CDR3 sequence (DNA): TGTGCCAGTAAGGGGTGGGTAGACAATCAGCCCCAGCATTTT. It is translated as CASKGWVDNQPQHF.

The V call is TRBV2, the J call TRBJ2-1; 8 nucleotides agree with TRBD2. The trim removed 6 bases at V and 8 bases at J, leaving 15 bases unmatched. This CDR3 has 16 residues. Looked up from germline, CDR1 is SNHLY and CDR2 is FYNNEI. The CDR3 nucleotides read TGTGCCAGCAGGCCGACCCTCGGGGGGGACATCGATGAGCAGTTCTTC. This sequence encodes CASRPTLGGDIDEQFF.

This chain links TRBV5-6 with TRBJ2-5, with unresolved D. The germline V gene has CDR1 SGHDT and CDR2 YYEEEE. V was pared by 1 base and J by 4 bases, with 11 bases between. This CDR3 spans 14 amino acids. CDR3 bases: TGTGCCAGCAGCTTGACGCTAGTCGGAGAGACCCAGTACTTC. It codes for CASSLTLVGETQYF.

The chain is built from TRBV4-3 and TRBJ1-2; 7 bases agree with TRBD1. The J segment lost 4 bases and the V segment lost 0 bases, leaving 5 bases of the junction unmatched. CDR3 length: 15 amino acids. Germline V gene data show CDR1 as LGHNA and CDR2 as YSLEER. The CDR3 here is CASSQEPGQSYGYTF. DNA of the CDR3: TGCGCCAGCAGCCAAGAGCCGGGACAGAGCTATGGCTACACCTTC.

This chain joins TRBV11-2 and TRBJ1-2, with D tentatively TRBD1 (5 bases). The CDR3 consists of 14 residues. V was clipped by 2 bases and J by 5 bases, with 12 bases between them. Germline assignment: CDR1 SGHAT and CDR2 FQNNGV. CDR3 protein: CASSLRDSGYGYTF. The CDR3 DNA follows: TGTGCCAGCAGCTTAAGGGACTCGGGGTATGGCTACACCTTC.

The chain has TRBV6-6 and TRBJ1-2; no clear D gene. The germline V gene encodes CDR1 MNHNY and CDR2 SVGAGI (reference sequence). The V end was cut by 5 bases, the J end by 2 bases, with 9 bases between. The CDR3 sequence is 13 residues long. The CDR3 here is CASSLDVNYGYTF. CDR3 in DNA: TGTGCCAGCAGTCTGGACGTAAACTATGGCTACACCTTC.

This chain links TRBV6-5 with TRBJ1-5; D uncertain. Germline assignment: CDR1 MNHEY and CDR2 SVGAGI. Deletions cut 2 bases from V and 9 bases from J, with 14 bases between. The CDR3 has 14 residues. CDR3 coding DNA: TGTGCCAGCAGTTACGGCGTCGGTACTGTGCCCCAGCATTTT. Its protein product is CASSYGVGTVPQHF.

The CDR3 region has the DNA TGTGCCAGCAGCTTCAACAGGGTCAACCAAGAGACCCAGTACTTC. Encoded protein: CASSFNRVNQETQYF. The gene calls are TRBV5-6 and TRBJ2-5; possible D gene TRBD1, 6 bases. The CDR3 has 15 amino acids. Germline V gives CDR1 SGHDT, CDR2 YYEEEE. The germline V and J ends were trimmed by 2 bases and 0 bases, with 11 bases remaining between them.

V usage is TRBV7-2 and J usage is TRBJ2-2; 9 bases are shared with TRBD1. Trimming at V came to 6 bases and at J to 8 bases, leaving 7 bases not matched to a gene. The CDR3 extends over 14 amino acids. From germline, CDR1 is SGHTA and CDR2 FQGNSA. The CDR3: CASSLPGQGGELFF. CDR3 nucleotide sequence: TGTGCCAGCAGTCTCCCGGGACAGGGAGGGGAGCTGTTTTTT.

The J gene is TRBJ1-1, the V gene TRBV18, with a possible D match to TRBD1 (5 bases). Trimming removed 3 bases at V and 2 bases at J, with 16 bases between. CDR3 length: 16 amino acids. Germline V CDR1 and CDR2: KGHSH, LQKENI. CDR3 DNA sequence: TGTGCCAGCTCACCGCAGGGTCTAAGGGGAAACACTGAAGCTTTCTTT. Translation: CASSPQGLRGNTEAFF.

V is TRBV6-1 and J is TRBJ1-1, with D perhaps TRBD1 (5 bases). Trimming cost V 9 bases and J 5 bases, with 22 bases left between them. Germline V gene lookup returns CDR1 MNHNS and CDR2 SASEGT. This CDR3 region has 15 residues. DNA for the CDR3: TGTGCCAGTACTGATCCCCGGGGGGGTGAGACTGAAGCTTTCTTT. Translating it yields CASTDPRGGETEAFF.

This clone showed up just a few times. The chain combines TRBV11-2 with TRBJ1-4; D unclear. V was cut by 0 bases and J by 4 bases, with 12 bases left in between. Per the germline V gene, CDR1 is SGHAT and CDR2 is FQNNGV. The CDR3 spans 16 residues. For the CDR3, the DNA is TGTGCCAGCAGCTTAGATCAATTGCTGATTAATGAAAAACTGTTTTTT. Amino acids: CASSLDQLLINEKLFF.

A single count supports this clone. V is TRBV13 and J is TRBJ1-2; D gene ambiguous. The CDR3 is made up of 15 amino acids. Germline CDR1 reads PRHDT; CDR2 reads FYEKMQ (reference sequence). The germline V and J ends were trimmed by 5 bases and 3 bases, with 16 bases remaining between them. CDR3 DNA: TGTGCCAGCAGCCCTCCCCTGGAGGGCGACTATGGCTACACCTTC. It codes for CASSPPLEGDYGYTF.